This T cell receptor beta chain was identified during a study of PD-1 blockade in classical Hodgkin lymphoma (dated by TCRdb to about 2020). About the full investigation: Nivolumab dosing was 3 mg/kg intravenously every 2 weeks, continuing until either disease progression or unacceptable toxicity. The study used CyTOF and TCR beta sequencing to define a peripheral blood immune signature of response to PD-1 blockade in classical Hodgkin lymphoma.

Broad study findings and their caveats: The study covered only a single clinical trial cohort, and the causes of the repertoire differences, possibly disease activity or prior therapy, were still not defined. Newly diagnosed patients were reported to have lower baseline TCR diversity than healthy donors, and relapsed/refractory patients were reported to have lower baseline TCR diversity still. Lower diversity was seen in patients whose nivolumab began less than 1 year after ASCT, and these patients were left out of later analyses so that immune reconstitution would not confound the results. A significant rise by C4D1 was seen in CD4+ but not CD8+ TCR diversity (p=0.0027 vs p=0.16), with the rise being most apparent in complete responders (p=0.02). Among trial patients, those achieving complete response had baseline diversity similar to that of newly diagnosed patients, while diversity was significantly lower in partial responders and progressors.

Via the germline V gene, CDR1 is SGHRS and CDR2 YFSETQ. The CDR3 sequence holds 13 residues, the cysteine and phenylalanine included. Only the CDR3 region is kept as DNA, spanning 39 bases read in frame from base 1. V was cut back by 2 bases and J by 0 bases, leaving a gap of 4 bases between them. Points on this clone: Its cognate antigen has yet to be identified. No base-level quality is on record; no much larger clone is a single base apart.

The time point label corresponds to: cycle 4 day 1 (C4D1), after more than five weeks of nivolumab. Relapse after autologous stem cell transplantation had occurred in all trial patients, and cohorts A, B and C were distinguished by prior brentuximab vedotin exposure. The trial cohort included some 53 patients with relapsed/refractory classical Hodgkin lymphoma, and each patient had a best overall response of complete response, partial response or progressive disease. In the multi-cohort phase II CheckMate 205 trial, trial patients received single-agent nivolumab. An independent review committee assessed best overall response by applying the 2007 International Working Group response criteria. Trial PBMCs were collected immediately before nivolumab initiation (C1D1) and during therapy at cycle 2 day 1 and cycle 4 day 1. After peripheral blood was drawn into 8 mL Vacutainer Cell Preparation Tubes, PBMCs were isolated by centrifugation and then cryopreserved.

The Qiagen DNeasy kit was used to extract genomic DNA from unsorted PBMCs and from the negatively selected CD4+ and CD8+ fractions. TCR beta CDR3 regions were amplified by immunoSEQ multiplex PCR using primers annealing to V and J segments. A synthetic immune receptor repertoire was used to minimize amplification bias, and remaining bias was computationally removed after sequencing. As for how the authors treated the data: Repertoire diversity was quantified as the Shannon entropy index using custom Python scripts. Unsorted, CD4+ and CD8+ repertoires were examined separately, except in combined analyses, for which CD4+ and CD8+ sequences were merged in silico. Clonal expansion was defined as a frequency increase of at least 2-fold after treatment compared with C1D1, and clones undetected at baseline were assigned a pseudocount of 0.5. Singleton clones were defined as clones with 0 or 1 copy at C1D1, and non-singleton clones were defined as clones with 2 or more copies. Clones expanded in unsorted samples were annotated as CD4+, CD8+ or unknown by matching protein sequences in sorted samples from the same patient. Wilcoxon tests on paired samples were used to test changes in diversity from C1D1 to C4D1. TCRdb mirrors the immuneACCESS table, restricted to in-frame sequences. Some clones are absent from its copies; in checked studies, under half trace to an unresolved V gene, and the reason for the others is unknown. V and J calls and clone size are as listed in that table; D and trimming were resolved from the DNA. This sample holds some 25,000 clones; approximately 70% were observed only once. The ten largest account for 25% to 30% of the sample.

The sequence links TRBV5-1 to TRBJ2-3; no D segment can be confidently identified. This material consisted of peripheral blood mononuclear cells (PBMCs), taken before the fourth cycle of nivolumab. The source is a human donor with classical Hodgkin lymphoma. The CDR3 protein is CASSLGSTDTQYF. At the DNA level, the sequence is TGCGCCAGCAGCTTAGGTAGCACAGATACGCAGTATTTT.